Below, 16 T cell receptor beta chains from the same sample are listed, as sequenced in a study of T cells after yellow fever vaccination. One entry per CDR3 protein results from TCRdb running MiXCR on the 5' RACE reads. The sample lists about 370,000 distinct CDR3 sequences, approximately 10% occurring once. The sample here was PBMCs, taken on the day of the first yellow fever vaccination. Every receptor here comes from a man in his late teens or twenties who received the YFV17D yellow fever vaccine.

The J gene is TRBJ1-5, the V gene TRBV7-9; D is undetermined. Trimming took 5 bases from V and 3 from J, leaving 11 bases between them. CDR1 is SEHNR and CDR2 is FQNEAQ in the germline V gene (reference sequence). CDR3 length: 14 residues. The CDR3 DNA is TGTGCCAGCAGCCTAGGACTGATCAATCAGCCCCAGCATTTT. Translation: CASSLGLINQPQHF.

The rearrangement uses TRBV12-3 or TRBV12-4 and TRBJ2-7, with D perhaps TRBD1 (5 bases). The CDR3 loop spans 12 amino acids. V was trimmed by 6 bases and J by 5 bases, leaving 11 bases between them. CDR3 sequence reads: CASSPDSDEQYF. The CDR3 DNA sequence: TGTGCCAGCAGCCCTGACAGCGACGAGCAGTACTTC.

This chain uses TRBV20-1 with TRBJ2-3; no clear D. CDR1 and CDR2 from the germline V gene are DFQATT and SNEGSKA (reference sequence). Trimming removed 0 bases at V and 1 base at J, with 14 bases between. The CDR3 is made up of 16 amino acids. DNA of the CDR3: TGCAGTGCTAGAGATGCGCTTCGTGGGGGCACAGATACGCAGTATTTT. Protein product: CSARDALRGGTDTQYF.

The rearrangement links TRBV3-1 to TRBJ2-3; 7 bases align to TRBD2. This CDR3 is 15 amino acids long. The germline V gene encodes CDR1 LGHDT and CDR2 YNNKEL (reference sequence). Trimming removed 4 bases from V and 5 bases from J; junction bases left unmatched: 9. In DNA form, the CDR3 reads TGTGCCAGCAGCCTACTTTCCGGCGGGGGAGATACGCAGTATTTT. It specifies CASSLLSGGGDTQYF.

This clonotype was observed a handful of times. This chain uses TRBV30 with TRBJ2-7, with TRBD1 as a possible D gene (5 bases). CDR3 length: 14 amino acids. Germline V gene lookup returns CDR1 GTSNPN and CDR2 SVGIG (reference sequence). V shed 5 bases and J shed 0 bases, with 14 bases lying between them. The CDR3 DNA reads as TGTGCCTGGCAGTTGGTGGACAACTCCTACGAGCAGTACTTC. As protein: CAWQLVDNSYEQYF. The full variable domain, in which reference TRBV30 and TRBJ2-7 provide the parts outside the CDR3, is SQTIHQWPATLVQPVGSPLSLECTVEGTSNPNLYWYRQAAGRGLQLLFYSVGIGQISSEVPQNLSASRPQDRQFILSSKKLLLSDSGFYLCAWQLVDNSYEQYFGPGTRLTVT.

The gene calls are TRBV5-1 and TRBJ1-1, with D hard to call. V lost 0 bases and J 6 bases, leaving 27 bases between the germline ends. The CDR3 spans 19 residues. In germline, CDR1 is SGHRS, CDR2 YFSETQ. CDR3 DNA: TGCGCCAGCAGCTTGGATTCCCAGGTCGGACGAGGTCGAAGCGCTGAAGCTTTCTTT. Its translation is CASSLDSQVGRGRSAEAFF.

This clonotype was observed a few times. The V call is TRBV7-3, the J call TRBJ2-1; 9 positions agree with TRBD2. The germline V gene has CDR1 SGHTA and CDR2 FQGTGA. This CDR3 contains 15 residues. The junction had 3 bases not matched to a gene; V was cut back by 6 bases and J by 0 bases. The chain's CDR3 is CASSRAGGSYNEQFF. CDR3 nucleotide sequence: TGTGCCAGCAGTAGAGCGGGAGGCTCCTACAATGAGCAGTTCTTC.

Many counts were recorded for this clonotype. The chain joins TRBV5-1 to TRBJ1-2; D is unresolved. V was shortened by 1 base and J by 4 bases, with 8 bases between the two germline ends. This CDR3 has 13 amino acids. Germline assignment: CDR1 SGHRS and CDR2 YFSETQ. The CDR3 region has the DNA TGCGCCAGCAGCTTGAGGAGACTCTATGGCTACACCTTC. Protein sequence: CASSLRRLYGYTF.

In this sample, this clonotype turned up a few times. The V and J genes are TRBV5-1 and TRBJ1-2, with D tentatively TRBD1 (5 bases). The CDR3 length is 16 residues. Trimming took 0 bases from V and 0 from J, leaving 12 bases between them. The germline gives CDR1 SGHRS, CDR2 YFSETQ. CDR3 in amino acids: CASSLGRVTANYGYTF. In DNA form, the CDR3 reads TGCGCCAGCAGCTTGGGACGCGTGACAGCTAACTATGGCTACACCTTC. The full variable domain, its missing parts supplied by reference TRBV5-1 and TRBJ1-2, is KAGVTQTPRYLIKTRGQQVTLSCSPISGHRSVSWYQQTPGQGLQFLFEYFSETQRNKGNFPGRFSGRQFSNSRSEMNVSTLELGDSALYLCASSLGRVTANYGYTFGSGTRLTVV.

This clonotype was found many times. This chain connects TRBV7-9 to TRBJ1-6, with 8 bases fitting TRBD1. The CDR3 spans 16 residues. V was clipped by 5 bases and J by 7 bases; unmatched bases: 10. Germline loops: CDR1 SEHNR, CDR2 FQNEAQ (reference sequence). CDR3 loop: CASSLPRTGRNSPLHF. The CDR3, as DNA: TGTGCCAGCAGCCTCCCCCGGACAGGGCGAAATTCACCCCTCCACTTT. The complete variable domain, with remaining parts taken from reference TRBV7-9 and TRBJ1-6, reads DTGVSQNPRHKITKRGQNVTFRCDPISEHNRLYWYRQTLGQGPEFLTYFQNEAQLEKSRLLSDRFSAERPKGSFSTLEIQRTEQGDSAMYLCASSLPRTGRNSPLHFGNGTRLTVT.

This rearrangement joins TRBV6-2 or TRBV6-3 to TRBJ2-1; D remains unclear. From germline, CDR1 is MNHEY and CDR2 SVGEGT. This CDR3 comprises 14 residues. The germline V and J ends were trimmed by 0 bases and 6 bases, with 9 bases remaining between them. CDR3 loop: CASSYSNRFNEQFF. The CDR3, as DNA: TGTGCCAGCAGTTACTCGAATCGTTTCAATGAGCAGTTCTTC.

This clonotype has more than one count but fewer than ten. This chain uses TRBV25-1 with TRBJ1-2; a possible D gene is TRBD1 (6 bases). The CDR3 has 15 amino acids. Looked up from germline, CDR1 is MGHDK and CDR2 is SYGVNS. The V and J ends lost 6 bases and 2 bases respectively, with 16 bases between them. In DNA form, the CDR3 reads TGTGCCAGCAGCTCCGGGACATATGAAAACTATGGCTACACCTTC. This codes for CASSSGTYENYGYTF.

The table lists this clonotype with a few counts. The rearrangement joins TRBV7-9 to TRBJ2-1; 15 nucleotides match TRBD2. The CDR3 is 15 amino acids. V was pared by 4 bases and J by 9 bases, with 4 bases of the junction left unmatched. Germline loops: CDR1 SEHNR, CDR2 FQNEAQ (reference sequence). CDR3 amino acids: CASSSRTSGGGEQFF. Written as DNA, the CDR3 is TGTGCCAGCAGCTCCAGGACTAGCGGGGGGGGTGAGCAGTTCTTC.

The rearrangement joins TRBV5-4 to TRBJ2-3; D remains unclear. The CDR3 is 15 amino acids. V was shortened by 3 bases and J by 0 bases, with 11 bases between the two germline ends. In germline, CDR1 is SGHNT, CDR2 YYREEE (reference sequence). The DNA for the CDR3 is TGTGCCAGCAGCTCCCGGGCACTTAGCACAGATACGCAGTATTTT. Its translation is CASSSRALSTDTQYF. The full variable domain, completed using reference TRBV5-4 and TRBJ2-3, is ETGVTQSPTHLIKTRGQQVTLRCSSQSGHNTVSWYQQALGQGPQFIFQYYREEENGRGNFPPRFSGLQFPNYSSELNVNALELDDSALYLCASSSRALSTDTQYFGPGTRLTVL.

This clonotype has only a few counts. J is TRBJ2-7 and V is TRBV7-2; tentative D call: TRBD2 (6 bases). The CDR3 loop spans 13 amino acids. The V and J ends lost 5 bases and 7 bases respectively, with 15 bases between them. Germline V CDR1 and CDR2: SGHTA, FQGNSA. CDR3 coding DNA: TGTGCCAGCAGCCCTGATTTGGGGAGGGAGCAGTACTTC. It encodes CASSPDLGREQYF.

This clonotype turned up a few times. J is TRBJ2-1 and V is TRBV7-2; D perhaps matches TRBD2 (5 bases). This CDR3 has 14 amino acids. Trimming took off 4 bases at V and 6 bases at J, with 13 bases between the two ends. Germline V lookup: CDR1 SGHTA, CDR2 FQGNSA. CDR3 nucleotides: TGTGCCAGCAGCTGGACCGGGATCATCAATGAGCAGTTCTTC. Protein sequence: CASSWTGIINEQFF.